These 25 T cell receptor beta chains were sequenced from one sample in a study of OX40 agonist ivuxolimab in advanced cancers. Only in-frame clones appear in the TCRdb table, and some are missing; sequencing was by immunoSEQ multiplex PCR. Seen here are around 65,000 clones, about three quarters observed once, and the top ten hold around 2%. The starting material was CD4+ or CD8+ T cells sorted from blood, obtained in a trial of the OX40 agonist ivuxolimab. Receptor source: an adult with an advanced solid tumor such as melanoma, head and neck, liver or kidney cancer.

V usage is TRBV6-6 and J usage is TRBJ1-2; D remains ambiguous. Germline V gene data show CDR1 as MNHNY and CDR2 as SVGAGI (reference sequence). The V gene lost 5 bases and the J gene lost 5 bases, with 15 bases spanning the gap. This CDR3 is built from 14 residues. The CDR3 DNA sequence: TGTGCCAGCAGTCCCGGACCGGCCGGGTATGGCTACACCTTC. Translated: CASSPGPAGYGYTF.

The CDR3 bases are TGCAGCGTTATGGGACTCGCGTCCGGTTACAATGAGCAGTTCTTC. This translates into CSVMGLASGYNEQFF. The rearrangement links TRBV29-1 to TRBJ2-1; perhaps TRBD2 as D (6 bases). V lost 5 bases, J lost 4 bases, and 18 bases lay in between. CDR1 and CDR2 from the germline V gene are SQVTM and ANQGSEA. The CDR3 extends over 15 amino acids.

The CDR3 loop is CAMQEALWQPQHF. CDR3 sequence (DNA): TGTGCCATGCAGGAGGCCTTATGGCAGCCCCAGCATTTT. The V gene is TRBV6-6, the J gene TRBJ1-5; no definite D call. Germline lookup yields CDR1 MNHNY and CDR2 SVGAGI (reference sequence). The CDR3 runs to 13 residues. The germline V and J ends were trimmed by 10 bases and 7 bases, with 17 bases remaining between them.

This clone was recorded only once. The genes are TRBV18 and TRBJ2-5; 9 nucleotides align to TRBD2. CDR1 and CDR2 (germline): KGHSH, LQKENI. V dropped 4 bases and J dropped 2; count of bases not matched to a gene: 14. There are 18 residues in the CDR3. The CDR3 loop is CASSQSSAGGTLQETQYF. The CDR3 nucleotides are TGTGCCAGCTCACAGTCATCGGCGGGGGGGACCCTTCAAGAGACCCAGTACTTC.

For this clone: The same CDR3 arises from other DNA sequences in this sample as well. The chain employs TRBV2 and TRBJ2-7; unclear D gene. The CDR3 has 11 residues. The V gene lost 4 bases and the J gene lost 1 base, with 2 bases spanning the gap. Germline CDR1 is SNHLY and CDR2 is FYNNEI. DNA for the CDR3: TGTGCCAGCAGTGGGTCCTACGAGCAGTACTTC. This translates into CASSGSYEQYF.

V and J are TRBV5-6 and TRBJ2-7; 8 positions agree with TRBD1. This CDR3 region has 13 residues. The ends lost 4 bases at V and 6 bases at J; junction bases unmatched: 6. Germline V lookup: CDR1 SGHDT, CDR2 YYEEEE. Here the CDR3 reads CASSRQGTSEQYF. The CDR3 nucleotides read TGTGCCAGCAGCCGACAGGGGACTTCCGAGCAGTACTTC. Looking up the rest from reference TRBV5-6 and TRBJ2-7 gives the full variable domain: DAGVTQSPTHLIKTRGQQVTLRCSPKSGHDTVSWYQQALGQGPQFIFQYYEEEERQRGNFPDRFSGHQFPNYSSELNVNALLLGDSALYLCASSRQGTSEQYFGPGTRLTVT.

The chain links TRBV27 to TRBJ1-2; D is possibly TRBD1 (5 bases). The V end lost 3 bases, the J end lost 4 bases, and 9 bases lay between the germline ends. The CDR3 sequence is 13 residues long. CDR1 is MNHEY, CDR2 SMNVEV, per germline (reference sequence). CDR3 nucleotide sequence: TGTGCCAGCAGTTTCCGCCAGGGCTATGGCTACACCTTC. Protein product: CASSFRQGYGYTF.

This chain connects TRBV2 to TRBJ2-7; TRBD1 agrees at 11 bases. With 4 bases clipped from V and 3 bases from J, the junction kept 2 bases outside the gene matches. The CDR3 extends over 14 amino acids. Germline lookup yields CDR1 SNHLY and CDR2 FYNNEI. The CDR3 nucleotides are TGTGCCAGCAGTGGGACAGGGGGCGTCTACGAGCAGTACTTC. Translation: CASSGTGGVYEQYF.

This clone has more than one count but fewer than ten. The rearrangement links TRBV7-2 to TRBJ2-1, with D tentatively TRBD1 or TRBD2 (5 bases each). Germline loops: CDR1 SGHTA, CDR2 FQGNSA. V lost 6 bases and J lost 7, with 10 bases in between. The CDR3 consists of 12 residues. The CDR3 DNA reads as TGTGCCAGCAGTTACTGGGGGAATGAGCAGTTCTTC. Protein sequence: CASSYWGNEQFF.

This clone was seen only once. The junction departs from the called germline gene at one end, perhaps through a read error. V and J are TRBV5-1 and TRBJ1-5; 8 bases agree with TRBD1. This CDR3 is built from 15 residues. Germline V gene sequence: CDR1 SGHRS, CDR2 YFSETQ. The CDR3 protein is CASSLEAGGKQPQHF. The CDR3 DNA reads TGCGCCAGCAGCTTGGAGGCAGGGGGCAAACAGCCCCAGCATTTT.

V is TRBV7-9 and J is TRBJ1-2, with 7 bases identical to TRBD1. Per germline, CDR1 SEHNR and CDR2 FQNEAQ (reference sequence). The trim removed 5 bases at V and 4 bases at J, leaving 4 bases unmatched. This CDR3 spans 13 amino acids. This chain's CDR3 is CASSTGQLYGYTF. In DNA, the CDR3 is TGTGCCAGCAGCACGGGACAGCTCTATGGCTACACCTTC.

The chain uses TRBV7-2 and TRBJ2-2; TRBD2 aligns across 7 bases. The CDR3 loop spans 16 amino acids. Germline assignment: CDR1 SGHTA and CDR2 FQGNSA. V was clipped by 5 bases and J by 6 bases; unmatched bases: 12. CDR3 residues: CASSPRTSIFSGELFF. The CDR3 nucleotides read TGTGCCAGCAGCCCCCGGACTAGTATCTTCTCCGGGGAGCTGTTTTTT. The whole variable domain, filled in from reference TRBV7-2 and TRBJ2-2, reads GAGVSQSPSNKVTEKGKDVELRCDPISGHTALYWYRQSLGQGLEFLIYFQGNSAPDKSGLPSDRFSAERTGGSVSTLTIQRTQQEDSAVYLCASSPRTSIFSGELFFGEGSRLTVL.

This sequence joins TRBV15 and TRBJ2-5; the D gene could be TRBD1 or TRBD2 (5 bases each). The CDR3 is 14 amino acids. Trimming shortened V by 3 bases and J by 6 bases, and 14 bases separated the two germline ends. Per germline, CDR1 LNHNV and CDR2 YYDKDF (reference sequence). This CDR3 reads CATSRGESAKTQYF. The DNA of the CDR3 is TGTGCCACCAGCAGGGGGGAAAGCGCGAAGACCCAGTACTTC.

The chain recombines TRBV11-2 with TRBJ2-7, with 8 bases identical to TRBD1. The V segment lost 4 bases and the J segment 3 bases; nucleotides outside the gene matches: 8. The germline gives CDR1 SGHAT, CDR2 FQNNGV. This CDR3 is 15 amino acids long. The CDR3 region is CASSSQGATLYEQYF. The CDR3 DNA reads TGTGCCAGCAGCTCTCAGGGGGCCACCCTCTACGAGCAGTACTTC.

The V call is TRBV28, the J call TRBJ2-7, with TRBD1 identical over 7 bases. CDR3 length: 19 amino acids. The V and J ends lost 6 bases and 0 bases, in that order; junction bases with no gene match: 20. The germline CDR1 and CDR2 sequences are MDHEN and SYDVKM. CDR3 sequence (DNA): TGTGCCAGCAGATCCCTGAGGTCCCCCTTGGGACAGTCCTCCTACGAGCAGTACTTC. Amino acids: CASRSLRSPLGQSSYEQYF.

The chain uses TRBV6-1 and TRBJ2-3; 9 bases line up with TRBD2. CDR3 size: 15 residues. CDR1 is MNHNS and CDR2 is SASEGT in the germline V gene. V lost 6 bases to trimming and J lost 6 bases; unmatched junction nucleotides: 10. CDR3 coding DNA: TGTGCCAGCAGGGACTTAGCGGGAGTAAGTGATACGCAGTATTTT. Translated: CASRDLAGVSDTQYF.

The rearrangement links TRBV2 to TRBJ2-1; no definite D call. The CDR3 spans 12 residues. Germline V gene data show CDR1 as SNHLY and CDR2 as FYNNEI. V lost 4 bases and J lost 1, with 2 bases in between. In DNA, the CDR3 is TGTGCCAGCAGTGTATCCTACAATGAGCAGTTCTTC. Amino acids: CASSVSYNEQFF. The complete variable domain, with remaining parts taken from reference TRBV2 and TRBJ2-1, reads EPEVTQTPSHQVTQMGQEVILRCVPISNHLYFYWYRQILGQKVEFLVSFYNNEISEKSEIFDDQFSVERPDGSNFTLKIRSTKLEDSAMYFCASSVSYNEQFFGPGTRLTVL.

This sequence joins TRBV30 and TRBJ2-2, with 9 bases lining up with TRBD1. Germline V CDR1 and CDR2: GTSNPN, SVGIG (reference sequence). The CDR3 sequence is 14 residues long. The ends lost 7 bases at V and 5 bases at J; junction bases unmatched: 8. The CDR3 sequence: CAFPGQGRTGELFF. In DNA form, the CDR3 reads TGTGCCTTCCCGGGACAGGGACGAACCGGGGAGCTGTTTTTT.

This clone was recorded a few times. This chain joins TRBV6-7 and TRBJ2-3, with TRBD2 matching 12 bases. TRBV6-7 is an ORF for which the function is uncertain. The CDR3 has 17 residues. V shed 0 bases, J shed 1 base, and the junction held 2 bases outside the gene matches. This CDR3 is CASSYSGLAGRTDTQYF. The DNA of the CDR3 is TGTGCCAGCAGTTACTCAGGACTAGCGGGGCGCACAGATACGCAGTATTTT.

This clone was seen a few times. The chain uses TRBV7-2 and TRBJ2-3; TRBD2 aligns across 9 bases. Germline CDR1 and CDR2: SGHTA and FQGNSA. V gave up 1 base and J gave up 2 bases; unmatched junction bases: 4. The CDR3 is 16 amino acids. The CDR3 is CASSLVRLAATDTQYF. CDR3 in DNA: TGTGCCAGCAGCTTAGTACGACTAGCGGCCACAGATACGCAGTATTTT.

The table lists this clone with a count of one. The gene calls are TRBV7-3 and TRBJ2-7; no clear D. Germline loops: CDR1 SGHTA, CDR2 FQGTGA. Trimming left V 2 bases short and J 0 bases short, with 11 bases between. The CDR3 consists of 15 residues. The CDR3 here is CASSLEALPSYEQYF. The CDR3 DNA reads TGTGCCAGCAGCTTAGAGGCTCTGCCCTCCTACGAGCAGTACTTC.

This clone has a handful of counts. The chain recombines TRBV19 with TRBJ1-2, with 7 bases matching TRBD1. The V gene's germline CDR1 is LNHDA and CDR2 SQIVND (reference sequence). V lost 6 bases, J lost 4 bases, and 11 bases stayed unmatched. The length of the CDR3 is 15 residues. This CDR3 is CASRGSTRGIYGYTF. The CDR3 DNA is TGTGCCAGTAGAGGGAGCACCAGGGGGATCTATGGCTACACCTTC.

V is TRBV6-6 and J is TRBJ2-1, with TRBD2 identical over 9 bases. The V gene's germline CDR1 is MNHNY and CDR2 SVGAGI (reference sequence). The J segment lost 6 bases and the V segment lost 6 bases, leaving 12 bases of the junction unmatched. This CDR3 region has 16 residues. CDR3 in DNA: TGTGCCAGCAGCGGAGGGGCCAGCGGGGGGCTCAATGAGCAGTTCTTC. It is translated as CASSGGASGGLNEQFF.

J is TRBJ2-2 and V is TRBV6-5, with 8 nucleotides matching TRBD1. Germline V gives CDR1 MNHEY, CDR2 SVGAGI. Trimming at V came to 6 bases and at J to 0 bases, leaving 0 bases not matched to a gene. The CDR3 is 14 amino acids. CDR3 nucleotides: TGTGCCAGCAGCAGGGGGCCGAACACCGGGGAGCTGTTTTTT. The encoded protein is CASSRGPNTGELFF.

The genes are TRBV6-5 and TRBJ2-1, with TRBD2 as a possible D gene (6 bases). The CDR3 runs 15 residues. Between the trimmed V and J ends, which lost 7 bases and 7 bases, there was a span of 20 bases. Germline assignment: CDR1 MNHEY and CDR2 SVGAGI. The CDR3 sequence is CASTKGGGFGNEQFF. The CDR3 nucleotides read TGTGCCAGCACCAAGGGAGGAGGGTTTGGGAATGAGCAGTTCTTC.